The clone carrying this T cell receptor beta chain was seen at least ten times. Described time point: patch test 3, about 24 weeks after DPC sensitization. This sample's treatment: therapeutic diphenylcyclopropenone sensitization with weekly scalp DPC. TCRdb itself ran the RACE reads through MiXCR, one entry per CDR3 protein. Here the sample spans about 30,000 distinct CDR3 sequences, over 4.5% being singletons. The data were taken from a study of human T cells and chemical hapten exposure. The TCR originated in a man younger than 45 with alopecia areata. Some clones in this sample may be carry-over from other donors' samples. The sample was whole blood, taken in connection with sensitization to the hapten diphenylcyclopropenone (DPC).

CDR3: CASSPVRTEMNEKLFF. For the CDR3, the DNA is TGTGCCAGCAGCCCAGTGAGGACCGAGATGAATGAAAAACTGTTTTTT. The chain couples TRBV7-9 to TRBJ1-4; D not resolved. Between the trimmed V and J ends, which lost 5 bases and 5 bases, there was a span of 18 bases. CDR3 size: 16 residues. Looked up from germline, CDR1 is SEHNR and CDR2 is FQNEAQ (reference sequence).